The next 25 T cell receptor beta chains were all read from a single sample in a study of blood T cell repertoires in COVID-19. Clones were read by immunoSEQ multiplex PCR, and TCRdb kept only the in-frame ones, dropping some. The sample holds roughly 100,000 clones, approximately 84% seen once. The sample consisted of peripheral blood. The source of these receptors is a human donor in a cohort sampled during active COVID-19.

The chain recombines TRBV5-1 with TRBJ1-4; D is unresolved. The CDR3 is made up of 17 amino acids. Germline assignment: CDR1 SGHRS and CDR2 YFSETQ. The V and J ends lost 1 base and 0 bases respectively, with 13 bases between them. The CDR3 protein is CASSLYNRPSTNEKLFF. The CDR3, as DNA: TGCGCCAGCAGCTTGTACAACAGACCCTCAACTAATGAAAAACTGTTTTTT.

The chain has TRBV28 and TRBJ1-5; D is possibly TRBD1 (5 bases). CDR1 and CDR2 (germline): MDHEN, SYDVKM. The CDR3 is 17 amino acids. The V gene lost 10 bases and the J gene lost 0 bases, with 22 bases spanning the gap. The CDR3 coding sequence is TGTGCCACTACACCGGTGGGGCGAAGTTTTAGCAATCAGCCCCAGCATTTT. It is translated as CATTPVGRSFSNQPQHF.

The genes are TRBV5-5 and TRBJ2-2; 10 nucleotides match TRBD2. Germline loops: CDR1 SGHKS, CDR2 YYEKEE (reference sequence). The CDR3 covers 17 residues. The J segment lost 4 bases and the V segment lost 4 bases, leaving 10 bases of the junction unmatched. CDR3 in amino acids: CASSAPGTSVVTGELFF. CDR3 bases: TGTGCCAGCAGCGCGCCCGGGACTAGCGTGGTCACCGGGGAGCTGTTTTTT.

CDR3 nucleotide sequence: TGCAGCGTGCGCAGGACAGGGGATGAGCAGTTCTTC. Its protein product is CSVRRTGDEQFF. The rearrangement uses TRBV29-1 and TRBJ2-1, with 9 bases fitting TRBD1. There are 12 residues in the CDR3. Germline V CDR1 and CDR2: SQVTM, ANQGSEA. The V and J ends lost 6 bases and 8 bases, in that order; junction bases with no gene match: 5.

The V gene is TRBV6-6, the J gene TRBJ2-7; TRBD1 might be the D (5 bases). CDR3 length: 14 amino acids. With 2 bases removed from V and 0 bases from J, the gap between germline ends came to 8 bases. CDR1 and CDR2 (germline): MNHNY, SVGAGI (reference sequence). CDR3 in amino acids: CASSYIGDSYEQYF. As DNA, the CDR3 is TGTGCCAGCAGTTACATAGGGGACTCCTACGAGCAGTACTTC.

In this sample, this clone turned up a few times. The chain combines TRBV18 with TRBJ2-7; possibly TRBD2 for D (6 bases). The CDR3 totals 12 residues. CDR1 and CDR2 (germline): KGHSH, LQKENI. V was clipped by 4 bases and J by 5 bases, with 9 bases between them. CDR3 DNA sequence: TGTGCCAGCTCACTGCGCGGGGACGAGCAGTACTTC. It codes for CASSLRGDEQYF.

The rearrangement uses TRBV7-9 and TRBJ2-1; possible D gene TRBD2, 6 bases. The length of the CDR3 is 15 residues. Germline V gene data show CDR1 as SEHNR and CDR2 as FQNEAQ (reference sequence). V shed 5 bases and J shed 5 bases, with 16 bases lying between them. The CDR3 DNA reads TGTGCCAGCAGCGACCGACTAGGGCTTCACAATGAGCAGTTCTTC. Amino acids: CASSDRLGLHNEQFF.

V gene TRBV2 combines with J gene TRBJ2-7, with D tentatively TRBD2 (5 bases). The CDR3 sequence is 13 residues long. Germline CDR1 SNHLY, CDR2 FYNNEI. Trimming took off 7 bases at V and 2 bases at J, with 12 bases between the two ends. The CDR3 region is CASTSDGTYEQYF. In nucleotides, the CDR3 is TGTGCCAGCACCTCCGACGGGACCTACGAGCAGTACTTC.

The V and J genes are TRBV5-1 and TRBJ2-2; a weak D match, TRBD1 (5 bases). There are 16 residues in the CDR3. V was trimmed by 0 bases and J by 6 bases, leaving 15 bases between them. Looked up from germline, CDR1 is SGHRS and CDR2 is YFSETQ. DNA of the CDR3: TGCGCCAGCAGCTTGGGGGGCACCCGTGGGGCCGGGGAGCTGTTTTTT. Translating gives CASSLGGTRGAGELFF.

The chain has TRBV2 and TRBJ2-2; TRBD2 matches at 7 bases. CDR3 size: 16 residues. Losses at the gene ends were 6 bases for V and 6 bases for J; bases not matched to a gene: 13. Germline assignment: CDR1 SNHLY and CDR2 FYNNEI. CDR3 sequence: CASSQDRGDLAGELFF. CDR3 DNA sequence: TGTGCCAGCAGCCAAGACCGGGGGGACCTCGCCGGGGAGCTGTTTTTT.

This chain uses TRBV2 with TRBJ2-3, with D perhaps TRBD2 (6 bases). This CDR3 is 15 amino acids long. From germline, CDR1 is SNHLY and CDR2 FYNNEI. Trimming removed 2 bases at V and 1 base at J, with 10 bases between. The CDR3 reads CASSERWGGTDTQYF. The CDR3 region has the DNA TGTGCCAGCAGTGAACGGTGGGGGGGCACAGATACGCAGTATTTT.

The rearrangement uses TRBV28 and TRBJ1-2; D remains unclear. Germline values: CDR1 MDHEN, CDR2 SYDVKM. V was cut by 6 bases and J by 2 bases, with 10 bases left in between. This CDR3 has 13 residues. The CDR3 DNA follows: TGTGCCAGCAGATCCGCGGAAAACTATGGCTACACCTTC. Its protein product is CASRSAENYGYTF.

The chain employs TRBV11-1 and TRBJ2-1, with 8 nucleotides matching TRBD2. The CDR3 consists of 14 residues. Per germline, CDR1 SGHAT and CDR2 FQDESV (reference sequence). The V and J ends lost 4 bases and 6 bases, in that order; junction bases with no gene match: 5. The CDR3 spells CASSSRGLGNEQFF. In DNA form, the CDR3 reads TGTGCCAGCAGCTCCCGGGGACTAGGCAATGAGCAGTTCTTC.

The gene calls are TRBV28 and TRBJ2-3; no definite D call. The germline V gene has CDR1 MDHEN and CDR2 SYDVKM. The ends were cut back, 5 bases at V and 1 base at J, with 7 bases in the middle. The CDR3 is 13 amino acids. The CDR3 coding sequence is TGTGCCAGCAGTCCATCGGGCACAGATACGCAGTATTTT. Translated: CASSPSGTDTQYF. The variable domain in full, completed from reference TRBV28 and TRBJ2-3, reads DVKVTQSSRYLVKRTGEKVFLECVQDMDHENMFWYRQDPGLGLRLIYFSYDVKMKEKGDIPEGYSVSREKKERFSLILESASTNQTSMYLCASSPSGTDTQYFGPGTRLTVL.

The gene calls are TRBV28 and TRBJ2-7, with D perhaps matching TRBD1 (6 bases). The germline V and J ends were trimmed by 6 bases and 4 bases, with 16 bases remaining between them. Germline V gives CDR1 MDHEN, CDR2 SYDVKM. The CDR3 contains 14 residues. The CDR3 is CASSLQGWNYEQYF. DNA for the CDR3: TGTGCCAGCAGCCTACAGGGTTGGAATTACGAGCAGTACTTC.

As regards this clone: The same CDR3 arises from other DNA sequences in this sample as well. The CDR3 coding sequence is TGTGCCAGCAGCGTTGGAGGGAGCTCCTACGAGCAGTACTTC. It specifies CASSVGGSSYEQYF. The chain recombines TRBV9 with TRBJ2-7, with D possibly matching TRBD2 (6 bases). The V end lost 2 bases, the J end lost 0 bases, and 9 bases lay between the germline ends. The CDR3 totals 14 residues. Germline CDR1 SGDLS, CDR2 YYNGEE.

V is TRBV28 and J is TRBJ2-1; 8 bases line up with TRBD2. Germline CDR1 is MDHEN and CDR2 is SYDVKM. There are 15 residues in the CDR3. Germline trimming cut 3 bases from V and 4 bases from J; bases unmatched to any gene: 5. CDR3 bases: TGTGCCAGCAGTTTGGTTCGGGAGGGGTACAATGAGCAGTTCTTC. Protein sequence: CASSLVREGYNEQFF.

V gene TRBV15 combines with J gene TRBJ2-1, with 9 positions matching TRBD2. After removal of 3 bases from V and 7 bases from J, the junction contained 10 bases not matched to a gene. The CDR3 has 16 amino acids. Germline CDR1 LNHNV, CDR2 YYDKDF (reference sequence). CDR3 coding DNA: TGTGCCACCAGCAGCCCCGGGACTAGCTATGCGAATGAGCAGTTCTTC. Translating gives CATSSPGTSYANEQFF.

The V and J genes are TRBV24-1 and TRBJ2-5, with D uncertain. This CDR3 is built from 13 residues. In germline, CDR1 is KGHDR, CDR2 SFDVKD. Trimming took 4 bases from V and 7 from J, leaving 12 bases between them. The CDR3 protein is CATSDPRRGTQYF. CDR3 nucleotide sequence: TGTGCCACCAGTGACCCCAGACGCGGGACCCAGTACTTC.

The rearrangement links TRBV5-5 to TRBJ2-7, with TRBD2 matching over 7 bases. The CDR3 contains 14 residues. Per the germline V gene, CDR1 is SGHKS and CDR2 is YYEKEE (reference sequence). V lost 4 bases and J lost 3; bases outside the gene matches: 7. Written as DNA, the CDR3 is TGTGCCAGCAGCCCGGGGGGATCCTTCTACGAGCAGTACTTC. Its protein is CASSPGGSFYEQYF.

The chain carries TRBV9 and TRBJ2-7; TRBD2 matches 9 bases. The germline V gene encodes CDR1 SGDLS and CDR2 YYNGEE. The trim removed 3 bases at V and 2 bases at J, leaving 9 bases unmatched. The CDR3 sequence is 16 residues long. The CDR3 reads CASSDSPSGETYEQYF. The CDR3 DNA sequence: TGTGCCAGCAGCGACTCCCCTAGCGGGGAAACCTACGAGCAGTACTTC.

This sequence joins TRBV18 and TRBJ1-4; D may be TRBD1 (5 bases). The CDR3 runs to 12 residues. Germline V gives CDR1 KGHSH, CDR2 LQKENI. With 9 bases removed from V and 8 bases from J, the gap between germline ends came to 13 bases. The CDR3 nucleotides read TGTGCCAGTCAAAGCCGGGGGGAAAAACTGTTTTTT. It codes for CASQSRGEKLFF.

The CDR3 DNA reads TGTGCCAGCACCGGACAGGGGGCAGGAGGCTACACCTTC. Its translation is CASTGQGAGGYTF. The chain recombines TRBV6-5 with TRBJ1-2, with TRBD1 identical over 11 bases. The CDR3 is 13 amino acids. With 7 bases clipped from V and 8 bases from J, the junction kept 6 bases outside the gene matches. Germline V gene lookup returns CDR1 MNHEY and CDR2 SVGAGI.

This clone was counted a few times. The chain is built from TRBV4-1 and TRBJ1-4, with TRBD1 as a possible D gene (5 bases). The CDR3 consists of 14 residues. Germline assignment: CDR1 MGHRA and CDR2 YSYEKL. Trimming cost V 4 bases and J 8 bases, with 14 bases left between them. The CDR3 region is CASSLRDGGEKLFF. The CDR3 coding sequence is TGCGCCAGCAGCCTCCGGGACGGAGGGGAAAAACTGTTTTTT.

The chain links TRBV7-2 to TRBJ2-2; D ambiguous. Trimming removed 4 bases at V and 0 bases at J, with 3 bases between. The CDR3 contains 13 residues. In germline, CDR1 is SGHTA, CDR2 FQGNSA. The CDR3 nucleotides are TGTGCCAGCAGCTCTACGAACACCGGGGAGCTGTTTTTT. The encoded protein is CASSSTNTGELFF.